This T cell receptor beta chain originates from a study of cytomegalovirus exposure and HLA in healthy donors. As for the study in general: Of 300 to 450 genotyped donors, roughly 80% clustered with self-reported Caucasian donors.

About this clone: As yet, its antigen is unknown.

Between the trimmed V and J ends, which lost 4 bases and 0 bases, there was a span of 12 bases. CDR1 is WSHSY, CDR2 SAAADI, per germline. The CDR3 has 15 amino acids. Study findings and constraints: The study flagged around 150 TCR beta chains as cytomegalovirus-associated. Among the most significant clusters, several appeared linked to common viral pathogens in a later analysis.

PCR primers comprised 60 Vbeta and 13 Jbeta primers. The assay was immunoSEQ multiplex PCR, and TCRdb's table has in-frame clones only and misses some. The profile covers 150,000 to 200,000 clones, with approximately 80% appearing a single time and roughly 1.9% taken by the ten largest. The material sequenced was PBMCs. The origin of this receptor is a woman in her 30s in good health and CMV-seronegative. The V and J genes are TRBV10-2 and TRBJ1-2; D might be TRBD1 (5 bases). The CDR3 region is CASSVGARSNYGYTF. In DNA form, the CDR3 reads TGCGCCAGCAGTGTAGGGGCACGGTCTAACTATGGCTACACCTTC.